This entry is about one T cell receptor (beta chain). What it recognizes is unknown. The authors sorted CD4+ and CD8+ T cells from PBMCs. The V segment lost 3 bases and the J segment 2 bases; nucleotides outside the gene matches: 2. This CDR3 is 15 amino acids long. Germline CDR1 reads MGHRA; CDR2 reads YSYEKL. The sequencing template was cDNA reverse transcribed from extracted RNA. The table came from immunoSEQ multiplex PCR; TCRdb's copy has only in-frame clones and leaves some out. Of 90,000 to 120,000 clones listed, approximately 59% are singletons. This entry is derived from a study of CD8+ T cells in alopecia areata. Overall study results and limits: Lesional scalp displayed greater clonality than normal scalp, most notably in alopecia totalis/universalis. Mice showed TCR sharing more clearly than patients did, possibly owing to HLA.

The sample was CD8+ T cells sorted from blood. The sequence came from a human donor in good health. The rearrangement uses TRBV4-1 and TRBJ1-2, with TRBD1 matching 11 bases. CDR3 in amino acids: CASSHGTGGNYGYTF. CDR3 coding DNA: TGCGCCAGCAGCCACGGGACAGGGGGAAACTATGGCTACACCTTC.